This T cell receptor (beta chain) was captured by sequencing in a study of preoperative IRX-2 immunotherapy in early breast cancer. There are 14 residues in the CDR3. Deletions cut 6 bases from V and 4 bases from J, with 15 bases between. Germline CDR1 reads LNHDA; CDR2 reads SQIVND (reference sequence). Sequencing was performed with immunoSEQ multiplex PCR; in TCRdb, only in-frame clones are kept and a portion is missing. The sample lists about 1,100 clones; around 75% were seen once. The sample's treatment: preoperative locoregional IRX-2 cytokine immunotherapy. Patients received preoperative, locoregional IRX-2 cytokine immunotherapy in a phase Ib study.

The sequences come from normal tissue next to the tumor, collected from a patient treated with IRX-2 immunotherapy. The TCR comes from a human donor with breast cancer. The chain has TRBV19 and TRBJ1-1; no clear D gene. The CDR3 sequence: CASRVGVGVTEAFF. CDR3 nucleotide sequence: TGTGCCAGTAGAGTGGGTGTAGGCGTCACTGAAGCTTTCTTT.